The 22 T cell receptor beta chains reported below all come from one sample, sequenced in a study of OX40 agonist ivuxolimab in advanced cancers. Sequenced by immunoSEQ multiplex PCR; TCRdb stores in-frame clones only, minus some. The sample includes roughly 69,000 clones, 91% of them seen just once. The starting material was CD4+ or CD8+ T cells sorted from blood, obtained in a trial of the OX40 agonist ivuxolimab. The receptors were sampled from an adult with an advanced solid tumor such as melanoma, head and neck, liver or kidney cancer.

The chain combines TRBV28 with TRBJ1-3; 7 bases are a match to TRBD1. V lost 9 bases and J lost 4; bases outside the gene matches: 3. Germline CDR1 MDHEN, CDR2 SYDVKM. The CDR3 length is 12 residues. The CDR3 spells CASTGVGNTIYF. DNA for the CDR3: TGTGCCAGTACAGGGGTGGGAAACACCATATATTTT.

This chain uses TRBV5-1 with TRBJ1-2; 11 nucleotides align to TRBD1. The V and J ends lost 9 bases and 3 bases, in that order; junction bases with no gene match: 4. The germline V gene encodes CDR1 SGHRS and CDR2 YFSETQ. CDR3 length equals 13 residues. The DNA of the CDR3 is TGCGCCATCCGGACAGGGGGCGACTATGGCTACACCTTC. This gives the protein CAIRTGGDYGYTF.

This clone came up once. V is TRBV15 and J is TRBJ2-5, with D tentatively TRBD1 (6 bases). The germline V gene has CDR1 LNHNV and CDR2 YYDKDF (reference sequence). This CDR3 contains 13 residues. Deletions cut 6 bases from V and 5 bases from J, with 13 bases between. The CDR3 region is CATSRRGRETQYF. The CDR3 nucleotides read TGTGCCACCAGTCGCAGGGGCCGGGAGACCCAGTACTTC. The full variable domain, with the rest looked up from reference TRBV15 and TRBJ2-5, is DAMVIQNPRYQVTQFGKPVTLSCSQTLNHNVMYWYQQKSSQAPKLLFHYYDKDFNNEADTPDNFQSRRPNTSFCFLDIRSPGLGDTAMYLCATSRRGRETQYFGPGTRLLVL.

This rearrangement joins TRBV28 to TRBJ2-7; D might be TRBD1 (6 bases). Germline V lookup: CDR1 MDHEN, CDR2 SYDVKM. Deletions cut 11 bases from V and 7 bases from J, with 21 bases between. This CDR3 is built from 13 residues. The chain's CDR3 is CASGDDRRAEQYF. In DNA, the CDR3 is TGTGCCTCCGGTGATGACAGGCGAGCGGAGCAGTACTTC.

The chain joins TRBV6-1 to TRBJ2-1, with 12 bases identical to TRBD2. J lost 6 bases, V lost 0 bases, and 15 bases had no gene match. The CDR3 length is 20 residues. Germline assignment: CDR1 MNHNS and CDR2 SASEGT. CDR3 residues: CASSEAVGASGRGGRNEQFF. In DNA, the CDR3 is TGTGCCAGCAGTGAAGCAGTGGGCGCTAGCGGGAGGGGCGGGCGCAATGAGCAGTTCTTC.

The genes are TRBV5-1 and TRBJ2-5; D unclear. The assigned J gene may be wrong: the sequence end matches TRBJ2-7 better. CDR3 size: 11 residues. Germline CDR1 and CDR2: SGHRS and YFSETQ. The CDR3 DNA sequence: TGCGCCAGCAGAACCGGTAACGAGCAGTACTTC. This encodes CASRTGNEQYF.

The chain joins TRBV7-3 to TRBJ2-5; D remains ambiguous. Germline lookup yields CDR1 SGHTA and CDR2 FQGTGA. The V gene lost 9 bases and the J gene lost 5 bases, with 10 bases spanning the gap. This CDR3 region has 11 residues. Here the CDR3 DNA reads TGTGCCAGTCCTCGCCTTGAGACCCAGTACTTC. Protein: CASPRLETQYF. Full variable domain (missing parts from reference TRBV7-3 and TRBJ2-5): GAGVSQTPSNKVTEKGKYVELRCDPISGHTALYWYRQSLGQGPEFLIYFQGTGAADDSGLPNDRFFAVRPEGSVSTLKIQRTERGDSAVYLCASPRLETQYFGPGTRLLVL.

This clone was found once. CDR3 loop: CASSLSGQSYEQYF. In nucleotides, the CDR3 is TGCGCCAGCAGCTTGTCGGGACAGTCCTACGAGCAGTACTTC. V and J are TRBV5-1 and TRBJ2-7; TRBD1 aligns across 7 bases. Germline V gives CDR1 SGHRS, CDR2 YFSETQ. V was pared by 1 base and J by 1 base, with 2 bases of the junction left unmatched. The CDR3 runs 14 residues.

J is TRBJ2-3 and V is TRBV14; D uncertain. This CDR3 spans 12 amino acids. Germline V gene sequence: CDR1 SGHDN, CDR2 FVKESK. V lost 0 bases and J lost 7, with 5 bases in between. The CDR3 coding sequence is TGTGCCAGCAGCCAAGATCCGAATACGCAGTATTTT. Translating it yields CASSQDPNTQYF.

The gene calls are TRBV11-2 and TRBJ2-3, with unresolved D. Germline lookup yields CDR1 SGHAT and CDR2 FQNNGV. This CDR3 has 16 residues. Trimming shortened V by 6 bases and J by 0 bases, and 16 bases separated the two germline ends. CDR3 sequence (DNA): TGTGCCAGCAGTTCCAAAGTGTTCACTAGCACAGATACGCAGTATTTT. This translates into CASSSKVFTSTDTQYF.

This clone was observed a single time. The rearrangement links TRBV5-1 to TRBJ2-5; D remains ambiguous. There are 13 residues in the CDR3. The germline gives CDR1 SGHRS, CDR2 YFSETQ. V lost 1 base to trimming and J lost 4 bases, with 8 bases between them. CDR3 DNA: TGCGCCAGCAGCTTGATGACCGGAGAGACCCAGTACTTC. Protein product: CASSLMTGETQYF.

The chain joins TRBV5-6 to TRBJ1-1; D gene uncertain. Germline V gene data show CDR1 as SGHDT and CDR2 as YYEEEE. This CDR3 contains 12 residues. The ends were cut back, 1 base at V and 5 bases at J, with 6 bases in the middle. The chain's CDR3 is CASSLSGTEAFF. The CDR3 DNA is TGTGCCAGCAGCTTGAGTGGGACTGAAGCTTTCTTT.

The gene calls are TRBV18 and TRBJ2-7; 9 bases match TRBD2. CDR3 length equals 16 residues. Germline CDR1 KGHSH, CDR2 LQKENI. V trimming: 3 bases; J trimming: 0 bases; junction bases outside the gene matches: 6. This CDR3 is CASSPPAGGPSYEQYF. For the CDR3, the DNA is TGTGCCAGCTCACCCCCAGCGGGAGGTCCCTCCTACGAGCAGTACTTC. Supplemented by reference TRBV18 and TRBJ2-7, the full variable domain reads NAGVMQNPRHLVRRRGQEARLRCSPMKGHSHVYWYRQLPEEGLKFMVYLQKENIIDESGMPKERFSAEFPKEGPSILRIQQVVRGDSAAYFCASSPPAGGPSYEQYFGPGTRLTVT.

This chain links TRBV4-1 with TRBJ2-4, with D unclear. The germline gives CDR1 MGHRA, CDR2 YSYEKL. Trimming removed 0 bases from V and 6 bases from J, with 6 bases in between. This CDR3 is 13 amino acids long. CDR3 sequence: CASSQEGRNIQYF. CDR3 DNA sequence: TGCGCCAGCAGCCAAGAGGGCCGAAACATTCAGTACTTC.

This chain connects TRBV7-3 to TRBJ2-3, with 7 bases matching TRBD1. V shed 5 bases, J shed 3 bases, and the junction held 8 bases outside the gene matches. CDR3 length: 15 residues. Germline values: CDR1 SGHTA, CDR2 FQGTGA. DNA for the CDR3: TGTGCCAGCAGCCCTTCCGGGACAGTGACAGATACGCAGTATTTT. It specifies CASSPSGTVTDTQYF.

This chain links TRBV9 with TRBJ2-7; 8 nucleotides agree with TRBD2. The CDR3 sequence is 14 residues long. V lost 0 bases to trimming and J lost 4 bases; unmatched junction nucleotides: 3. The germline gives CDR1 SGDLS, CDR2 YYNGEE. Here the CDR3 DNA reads TGTGCCAGCAGCGTAGGTGGCGGGGGGTACGAGCAGTACTTC. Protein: CASSVGGGGYEQYF.

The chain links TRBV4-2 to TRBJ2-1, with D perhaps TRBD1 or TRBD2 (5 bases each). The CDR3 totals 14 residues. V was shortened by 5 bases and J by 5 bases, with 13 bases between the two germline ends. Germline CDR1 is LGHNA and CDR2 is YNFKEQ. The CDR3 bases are TGTGCCAGCAGCAGGTGGGACGCAAACAATGAGCAGTTCTTC. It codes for CASSRWDANNEQFF.

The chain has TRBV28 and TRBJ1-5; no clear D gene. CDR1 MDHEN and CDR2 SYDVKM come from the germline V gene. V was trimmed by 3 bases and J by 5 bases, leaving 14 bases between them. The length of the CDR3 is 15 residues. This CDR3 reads CASSLAAASHQPQHF. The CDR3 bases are TGTGCCAGCAGTTTGGCCGCCGCGAGTCATCAGCCCCAGCATTTT.

In DNA form, the CDR3 reads TGTGCCAGCAGACGGACAGGGCCCAATGAGCAGTTCTTC. Its protein product is CASRRTGPNEQFF. The V and J genes are TRBV6-1 and TRBJ2-1; 8 bases are shared with TRBD1. The length of the CDR3 is 13 residues. The germline gives CDR1 MNHNS, CDR2 SASEGT. The V and J ends lost 6 bases and 6 bases, in that order; junction bases with no gene match: 4.

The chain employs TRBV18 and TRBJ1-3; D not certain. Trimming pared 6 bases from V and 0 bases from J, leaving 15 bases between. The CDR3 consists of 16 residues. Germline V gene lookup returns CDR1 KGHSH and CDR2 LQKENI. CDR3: CASSLMDRASGNTIYF. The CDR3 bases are TGTGCCAGCTCCCTCATGGACCGCGCCTCTGGAAACACCATATATTTT.

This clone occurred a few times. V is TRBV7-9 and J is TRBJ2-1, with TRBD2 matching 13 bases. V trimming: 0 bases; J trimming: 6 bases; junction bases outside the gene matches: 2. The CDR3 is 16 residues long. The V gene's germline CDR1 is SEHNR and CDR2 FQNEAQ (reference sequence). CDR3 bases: TGTGCCAGCAGCTTAGCCCGGACTAGCGGGAGCAATGAGCAGTTCTTC. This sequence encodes CASSLARTSGSNEQFF.

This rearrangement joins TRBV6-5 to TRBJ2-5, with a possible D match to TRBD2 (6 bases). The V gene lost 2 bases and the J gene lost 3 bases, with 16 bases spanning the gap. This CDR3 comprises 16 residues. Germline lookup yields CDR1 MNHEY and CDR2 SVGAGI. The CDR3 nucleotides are TGTGCCAGCAGTTACGGGTTGGGGGGACGGGAAGAGACCCAGTACTTC. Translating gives CASSYGLGGREETQYF.